The TCR beta chain under discussion was sequenced for a study of CD8 T cells in ankylosing spondylitis. TCRdb used MiXCR to reprocess the 5' RACE reads, holding one entry per CDR3 protein. The data show some 87,000 distinct CDR3 sequences, 7.5% to 9% seen once. This CDR3 region has 10 residues. Germline V CDR1 and CDR2: SQVTM, ANQGSEA. With 6 bases removed from V and 5 bases from J, the gap between germline ends came to 6 bases. This clonotype was counted ten times or more. The chain is built from TRBV29-1 and TRBJ2-3; unclear D gene. The TCR originated in a male donor with ankylosing spondylitis or in good health (not recorded which). Sequencing used blood, either unsorted or a sorted T cell fraction (not recorded which). The DNA of the CDR3 is TGCAGCGTCTGGGTAGATACGCAGTATTTT. Amino acids: CSVWVDTQYF.